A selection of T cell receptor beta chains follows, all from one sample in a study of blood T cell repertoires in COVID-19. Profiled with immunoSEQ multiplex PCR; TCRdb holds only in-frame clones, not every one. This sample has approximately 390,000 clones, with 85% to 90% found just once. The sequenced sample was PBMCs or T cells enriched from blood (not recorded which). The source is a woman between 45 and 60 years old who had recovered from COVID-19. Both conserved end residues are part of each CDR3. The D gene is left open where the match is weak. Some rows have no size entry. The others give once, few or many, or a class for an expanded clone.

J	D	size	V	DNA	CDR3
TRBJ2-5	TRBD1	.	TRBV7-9	TGTGCCAGCAGCTTTGGGACAGATCAAGAGACCCAGTACTTC	CASSFGTDQETQYF
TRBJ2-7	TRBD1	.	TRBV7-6	TGTGCCAGCAGCTCCCGGACAGGGATGAACGAGCAGTACTTC	CASSSRTGMNEQYF
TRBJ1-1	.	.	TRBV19	TGTGCCAGTAGTATGTCAGGACAAGTGAACACTGAAGCTTTCTTT	CASSMSGQVNTEAFF
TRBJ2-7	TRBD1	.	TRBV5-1	TGCGCCAGCAGCTCTTCCGGGACAGGGCTCAACGAGCAGTACTTC	CASSSSGTGLNEQYF
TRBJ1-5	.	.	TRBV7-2	TGTGCCAGCAGCTTAAGTCCAGGGCCTGATCAGCCCCAGCATTTT	CASSLSPGPDQPQHF
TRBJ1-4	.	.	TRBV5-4	TGTGCCAGCAGCTTGACTTTACATGAAAAACTGTTTTTT	CASSLTLHEKLFF
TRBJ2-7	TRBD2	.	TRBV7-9	TGTGCCAGCAGCTTGGACACCGGGACTAGCTACGAGCAGTACTTC	CASSLDTGTSYEQYF
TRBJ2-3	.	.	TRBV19	TGTGCCAGTAGTATAGATAGAGGGAACACAGATACGCAGTATTTT	CASSIDRGNTDTQYF
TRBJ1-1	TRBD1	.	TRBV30	TGTGCCTGGAGTACCCCCGGGACAGGGGGCACTGAAGCTTTCTTT	CAWSTPGTGGTEAFF
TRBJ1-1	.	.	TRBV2	TGTGCCAGCAGTTCGGGGTTGAACACTGAAGCTTTCTTT	CASSSGLNTEAFF
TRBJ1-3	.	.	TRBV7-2	TGTGCCAGCAGCTCGGGACAACTAGGAAACACCATATATTTT	CASSSGQLGNTIYF
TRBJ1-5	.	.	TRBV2	TGTGCCAGCAAACAGGGTAATCAGCCCCAGCATTTT	CASKQGNQPQHF
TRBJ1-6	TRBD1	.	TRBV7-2	TGTGCCAGCAGACTTAAAGGGGGCTCACCCCTCCACTTT	CASRLKGGSPLHF
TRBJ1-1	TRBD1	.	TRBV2	TGTGCCAGCATTGACAGGGTTGAAACTGAAGCTTTCTTT	CASIDRVETEAFF
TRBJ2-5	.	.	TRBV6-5	TGTGCCAGCAGTTACTCTGCGGGGGCAGGTGGAGAGACCCAGTACTTC	CASSYSAGAGGETQYF
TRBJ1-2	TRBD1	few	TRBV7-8	TGTGCCAGCAGCTTAATTGGGACAGGGAACTATGGCTACACCTTC	CASSLIGTGNYGYTF
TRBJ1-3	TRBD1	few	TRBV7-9	TGTGCCGCACAGGGGGCTTCTGGAAACACCATATATTTT	CAAQGASGNTIYF
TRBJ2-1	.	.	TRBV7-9	TGTGCCAGCAGCTCCCAGGTGGGCTCCTACAATGAGCAGTTCTTC	CASSSQVGSYNEQFF
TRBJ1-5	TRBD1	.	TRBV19	TGTGCCAGTAGGGACAGGCGGAGTCAGCCCCAGCATTTT	CASRDRRSQPQHF
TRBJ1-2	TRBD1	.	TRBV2	TGTGCCAGCAGTGACTTAACTGGGGACAGGGAGTATGGCTACACCTTC	CASSDLTGDREYGYTF
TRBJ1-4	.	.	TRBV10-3	TGTGCCATCAGGTTCGGCGGGGAACTGTTTTTT	CAIRFGGELFF
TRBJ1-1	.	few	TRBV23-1	TGCGCCAGCAGTCAAAGTAGGGGTCGCGAGACTGAAGCTTTCTTT	CASSQSRGRETEAFF
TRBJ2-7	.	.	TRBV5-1	TGCGCCAGCAGTACGGGACAAGGGTTCTACGAGCAGTACTTC	CASSTGQGFYEQYF
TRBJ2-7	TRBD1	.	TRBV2	TGTGCCAGTGCGACAGGGAACGAGCAGTACTTC	CASATGNEQYF
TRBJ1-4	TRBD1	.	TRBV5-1	TGCGCCAGCAGCCGGGACAGTAATGAAAAACTGTTTTTT	CASSRDSNEKLFF
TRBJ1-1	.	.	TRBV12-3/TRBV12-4	TGTGCCAGCACCCTGACATTTGTTACTGAAGCTTTCTTT	CASTLTFVTEAFF
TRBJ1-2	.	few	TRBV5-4	TGTGCCAGCAGATTTGACAGGTCTTTTAACTATGGCTACACCTTC	CASRFDRSFNYGYTF
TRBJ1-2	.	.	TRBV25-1	TGTGCCAGCAGTGAATCCTCCTATGGCTACACCTTC	CASSESSYGYTF
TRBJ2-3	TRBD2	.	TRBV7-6	TGTGCCAGCAGCTTAGCCGGGGGACTAGCGGGGGGACGCACAGATACGCAGTATTTT	CASSLAGGLAGGRTDTQYF
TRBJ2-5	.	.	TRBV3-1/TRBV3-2	TGTGCCAGCAGCGCTCGGGTGGCGGCGGGGGAGACCCAGTACTTC	CASSARVAAGETQYF
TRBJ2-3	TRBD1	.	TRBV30	TGTGCCTGGAGCTTACAGGGGGCGCAGACAGATACGCAGTATTTT	CAWSLQGAQTDTQYF